This TCR beta chain is from a study of human T cells and chemical hapten exposure. General study results and limits: The number of TCRs above 1 in 1000 frequency did not change after DPC sensitization.

The library labeled individual cDNA molecules by adding unique molecular identifiers to them. Via MiXCR, TCRdb re-called the RACE reads, giving one row per CDR3 protein. There are about 89,000 distinct CDR3 sequences in the sample; 10% to 15% occur only once, and around 5.8% lies in the top ten. Documented time point: patch test 3, about 24 weeks after DPC sensitization. As for treatment: therapeutic diphenylcyclopropenone sensitization with weekly scalp DPC. V was cut by 7 bases and J by 8 bases, with 13 bases left in between. There are 12 residues in the CDR3. Germline CDR1 SNHLY, CDR2 FYNNEI. On this clonotype itself: The antigen is unknown.

This chain connects TRBV2 to TRBJ2-3; D remains ambiguous. Material: whole blood, obtained in connection with sensitization to the hapten diphenylcyclopropenone (DPC). This receptor was identified in a woman in her fifties or sixties with alopecia areata. Some clones in this sample may be carry-over from other donors' samples. CDR3 sequence (DNA): TGTGCCAGCAAGATACTTCTAGGTACGCAGTATTTT. Protein: CASKILLGTQYF.